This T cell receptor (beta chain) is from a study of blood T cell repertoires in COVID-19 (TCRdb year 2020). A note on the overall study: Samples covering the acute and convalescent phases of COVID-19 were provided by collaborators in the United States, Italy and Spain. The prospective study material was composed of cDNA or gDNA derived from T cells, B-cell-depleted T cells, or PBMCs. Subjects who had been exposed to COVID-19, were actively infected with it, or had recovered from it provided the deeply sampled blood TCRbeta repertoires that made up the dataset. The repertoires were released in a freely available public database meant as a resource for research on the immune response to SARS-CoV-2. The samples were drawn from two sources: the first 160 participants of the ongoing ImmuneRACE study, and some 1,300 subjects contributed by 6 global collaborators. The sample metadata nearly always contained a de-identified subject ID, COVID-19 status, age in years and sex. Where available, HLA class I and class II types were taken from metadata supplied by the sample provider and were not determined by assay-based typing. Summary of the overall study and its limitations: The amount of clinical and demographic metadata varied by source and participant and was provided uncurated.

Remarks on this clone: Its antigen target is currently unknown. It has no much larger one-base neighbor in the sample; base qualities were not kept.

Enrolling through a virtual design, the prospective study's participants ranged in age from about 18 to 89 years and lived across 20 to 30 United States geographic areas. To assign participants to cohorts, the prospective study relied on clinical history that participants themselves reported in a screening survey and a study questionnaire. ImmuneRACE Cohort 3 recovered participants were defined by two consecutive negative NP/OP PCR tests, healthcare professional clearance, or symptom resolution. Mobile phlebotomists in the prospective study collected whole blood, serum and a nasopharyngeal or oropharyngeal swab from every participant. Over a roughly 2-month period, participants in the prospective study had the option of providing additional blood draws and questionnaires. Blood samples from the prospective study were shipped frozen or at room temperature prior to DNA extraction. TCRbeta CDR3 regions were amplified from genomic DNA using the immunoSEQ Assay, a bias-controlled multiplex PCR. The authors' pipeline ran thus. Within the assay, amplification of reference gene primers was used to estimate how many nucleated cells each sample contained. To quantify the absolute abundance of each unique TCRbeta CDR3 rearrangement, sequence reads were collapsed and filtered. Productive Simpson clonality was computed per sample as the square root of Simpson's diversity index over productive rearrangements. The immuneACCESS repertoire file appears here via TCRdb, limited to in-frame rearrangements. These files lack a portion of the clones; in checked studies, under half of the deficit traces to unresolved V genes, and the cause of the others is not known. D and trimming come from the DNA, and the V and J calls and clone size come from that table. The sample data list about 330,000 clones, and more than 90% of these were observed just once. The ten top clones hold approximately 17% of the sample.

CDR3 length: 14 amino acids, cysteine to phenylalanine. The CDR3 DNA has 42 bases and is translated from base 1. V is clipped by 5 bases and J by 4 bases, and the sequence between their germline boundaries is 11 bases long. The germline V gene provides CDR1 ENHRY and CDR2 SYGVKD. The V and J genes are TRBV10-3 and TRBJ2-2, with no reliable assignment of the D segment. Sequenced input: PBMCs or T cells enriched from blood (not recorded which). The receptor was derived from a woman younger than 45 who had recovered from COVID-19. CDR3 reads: CAISFQASTGELFF. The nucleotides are TGTGCCATCAGTTTCCAAGCCTCCACCGGGGAGCTGTTTTTT.